This passage covers 4 T cell receptor beta chains from one sample sequenced in a study of human T cells and chemical hapten exposure. Each CDR3 protein is one row after TCRdb ran MiXCR on the RACE reads. The data hold 75,000 to 100,000 distinct CDR3 sequences, with roughly 12% observed a single time. Time point denoted: patch test 1, 2 weeks after DPC sensitization. This sample's treatment: therapeutic diphenylcyclopropenone sensitization with weekly scalp DPC. The source material was whole blood, sampled in connection with sensitization to the hapten diphenylcyclopropenone (DPC). These receptors originate from a woman aged 40-49 years with alopecia areata. Some clones in this sample may be carry-over from other donors' samples.

This clonotype was seen more than once but under ten times. The chain couples TRBV7-3 to TRBJ2-7; TRBD1 aligns across 7 bases. The germline CDR1 and CDR2 sequences are SGHTA and FQGTGA. The CDR3 length is 13 residues. Unmatched junction bases numbered 2, after V lost 3 bases and J lost 3 bases. CDR3 sequence reads: CASSFDRDYEQYF. CDR3 DNA: TGTGCCAGCAGCTTCGACAGGGACTACGAGCAGTACTTC.

Only a few counts were recorded for this clonotype. The gene calls are TRBV7-2 and TRBJ2-5; D gene uncertain. Germline lookup yields CDR1 SGHTA and CDR2 FQGNSA. The CDR3 loop spans 12 amino acids. Trimming cost V 7 bases and J 4 bases, with 10 bases left between them. As DNA, the CDR3 is TGTGCCAGCAACGGAGATTCAGAGACCCAGTACTTC. Translation gives CASNGDSETQYF.

This clonotype was detected ten times or more. The chain is built from TRBV6-2 or TRBV6-3 and TRBJ2-3; 7 bases are a match to TRBD2. CDR1 is MNHEY, CDR2 SVGEGT, per germline. The CDR3 is 13 amino acids. With 2 bases clipped from V and 6 bases from J, the junction kept 2 bases outside the gene matches. The CDR3 loop reads CASSYGRADTQYF. The CDR3 region has the DNA TGTGCCAGCAGTTACGGGAGGGCTGATACGCAGTATTTT.

This clonotype was seen only a few times. The rearrangement uses TRBV7-9 and TRBJ2-7; 8 nucleotides match TRBD2. Germline V CDR1 and CDR2: SEHNR, FQNEAQ (reference sequence). The CDR3 sequence is 14 residues long. The J segment lost 9 bases and the V segment lost 5 bases, leaving 12 bases of the junction unmatched. CDR3 loop: CASSPPNSGNRQYF. The CDR3 coding sequence is TGTGCCAGCAGCCCGCCCAATAGCGGGAACCGGCAGTACTTC.